This TCR beta chain was retrieved from a study of shared clonotypes between healthy human individuals. Study-wide background: Sampling drew on donors who were two women and a few men aged 18 to 49. Broader study findings: Clonotype sharing among donors was expected to depend on sequencing depth. Clonotypes that were shared across four donors made up around 5% of naive CD4 clonotypes.

Naive CD8 cells, CD45RO-negative and positively selected for CCR7, excluded terminally differentiated effector memory CD45RA+ cells. The junction had 7 bases not matched to a gene; V was cut back by 7 bases and J by 5 bases. This CDR3 region has 15 residues. The germline CDR1 and CDR2 sequences are SNHLY and FYNNEI. About this clone: Its specificity is unknown.

Profiled with immunoSEQ multiplex PCR; TCRdb holds only in-frame clones, not every one. The sample records about 2 million clones, about 95% being singletons. The sample taken for sequencing was naive CD8+ T cells sorted from blood. The chain is built from TRBV2 and TRBJ2-1; 11 bases map to TRBD1. The TCR was taken from a man younger than 30 in good health. CDR3 residues: CASNYRDRGDNEQFF. Written as DNA, the CDR3 is TGTGCCAGCAACTACCGGGACAGGGGGGACAATGAGCAGTTCTTC. Full variable domain (missing parts from reference TRBV2 and TRBJ2-1): EPEVTQTPSHQVTQMGQEVILRCVPISNHLYFYWYRQILGQKVEFLVSFYNNEISEKSEIFDDQFSVERPDGSNFTLKIRSTKLEDSAMYFCASNYRDRGDNEQFFGPGTRLTVL.